Listed here are 15 T cell receptor beta chains from one sample, sequenced in a study of shared clonotypes between healthy human individuals. Terminally differentiated effector memory CD45RA+ cells were excluded from the naive CD8 cells, which were CD45RO-negative and positively selected for CCR7. Sequenced by immunoSEQ multiplex PCR; TCRdb stores in-frame clones only, minus some. The repertoire has fewer than 1 million clones, roughly 96% of them found once; the top ten carry about 0.21%. Sequencing used naive CD8+ T cells sorted from blood. These receptors all come from a man aged 25-40 years in good health.

The V and J genes are TRBV18 and TRBJ2-1, with D possibly matching TRBD2 (5 bases). Germline loops: CDR1 KGHSH, CDR2 LQKENI. This CDR3 contains 18 residues. Trimming cost V 3 bases and J 6 bases, with 24 bases left between them. The CDR3 nucleotides are TGTGCCAGCTCACCGGGGTCGCCCCACGGGGAGCCCGGCAATGAGCAGTTCTTC. Protein sequence: CASSPGSPHGEPGNEQFF.

The table lists this clone with a count of one. This rearrangement joins TRBV6-5 to TRBJ2-7, with 13 bases lining up with TRBD2. This CDR3 is 13 amino acids long. Germline V CDR1 and CDR2: MNHEY, SVGAGI. Trimming at V came to 6 bases and at J to 7 bases, leaving 3 bases not matched to a gene. DNA of the CDR3: TGTGCCAGCAGCGGGACTAGCGGGAATGAGCAGTACTTC. This translates into CASSGTSGNEQYF.

V gene TRBV7-3 combines with J gene TRBJ2-7; D is unresolved. The CDR3 totals 14 residues. The germline gives CDR1 SGHTA, CDR2 FQGTGA. Trimming took off 5 bases at V and 4 bases at J, with 15 bases between the two ends. CDR3 amino acids: CASSTYPGPYEQYF. CDR3 in DNA: TGTGCCAGCAGCACCTACCCCGGACCTTACGAGCAGTACTTC. The variable domain in full, completed from reference TRBV7-3 and TRBJ2-7, reads GAGVSQTPSNKVTEKGKYVELRCDPISGHTALYWYRQSLGQGPEFLIYFQGTGAADDSGLPNDRFFAVRPEGSVSTLKIQRTERGDSAVYLCASSTYPGPYEQYFGPGTRLTVT.

J is TRBJ2-7 and V is TRBV7-7; no firm D call. This CDR3 has 15 amino acids. Germline V lookup: CDR1 SSHAT, CDR2 FNYEAQ (reference sequence). V lost 3 bases to trimming and J lost 1 base, with 13 bases between them. CDR3 amino acids: CASSFGDDGSYEQYF. Written as DNA, the CDR3 is TGTGCCAGCAGCTTTGGGGATGATGGGTCCTACGAGCAGTACTTC.

The chain uses TRBV6-5 and TRBJ2-3; 8 positions match TRBD1. V lost 2 bases to trimming and J lost 4 bases; unmatched junction nucleotides: 5. The germline CDR1 and CDR2 sequences are MNHEY and SVGAGI. The CDR3 contains 15 residues. CDR3 nucleotides: TGTGCCAGCAGTTACCCTACAGGGGGAGCAGATACGCAGTATTTT. It is translated as CASSYPTGGADTQYF.

This chain connects TRBV5-1 to TRBJ2-5; D is unclear. The germline gives CDR1 SGHRS, CDR2 YFSETQ. V dropped 0 bases and J dropped 5 bases, with 17 bases sitting between them. The CDR3 covers 16 residues. The CDR3 loop is CASSLGLQTLGETQYF. CDR3 sequence (DNA): TGCGCCAGCAGCTTGGGGTTACAGACCTTAGGGGAGACCCAGTACTTC.

The chain joins TRBV5-4 to TRBJ1-1, with a tentative D call TRBD1 (6 bases). The V gene lost 0 bases and the J gene lost 7 bases, with 10 bases spanning the gap. Germline V lookup: CDR1 SGHNT, CDR2 YYREEE (reference sequence). The CDR3 extends over 13 amino acids. The DNA of the CDR3 is TGTGCCAGCAGCTTGGGGGACACAAATGAAGCTTTCTTT. It specifies CASSLGDTNEAFF.

The chain joins TRBV5-5 to TRBJ2-1; D uncertain. The ends were cut back, 2 bases at V and 0 bases at J, with 12 bases in the middle. The CDR3 has 16 residues. From germline, CDR1 is SGHKS and CDR2 YYEKEE (reference sequence). CDR3 region: CASSFLPPPSYNEQFF. The CDR3 DNA reads TGTGCCAGCAGCTTCCTCCCCCCACCCTCCTACAATGAGCAGTTCTTC. The full variable domain, with the rest looked up from reference TRBV5-5 and TRBJ2-1, is DAGVTQSPTHLIKTRGQQVTLRCSPISGHKSVSWYQQVLGQGPQFIFQYYEKEERGRGNFPDRFSARQFPNYSSELNVNALLLGDSALYLCASSFLPPPSYNEQFFGPGTRLTVL.

This clone showed up just once. The rearrangement joins TRBV12-5 to TRBJ2-1, with 8 bases fitting TRBD2. The CDR3 contains 13 residues. Trimming took 6 bases from V and 8 from J; bases not matched to a gene: 6. From germline, CDR1 is LGHNT and CDR2 FRNRAP. This CDR3 is CASGTGLVYEQFF. CDR3 nucleotide sequence: TGTGCTAGTGGCACGGGACTAGTTTATGAGCAGTTCTTC.

The CDR3 loop reads CSVEWGGSYEQYF. In DNA, the CDR3 is TGCAGCGTTGAGTGGGGGGGCTCCTACGAGCAGTACTTC. The chain carries TRBV29-1 and TRBJ2-7, with TRBD2 identical over 7 bases. V shed 3 bases and J 0 bases; nucleotides not matched to a gene: 2. CDR3 length equals 13 residues. Germline V gene data show CDR1 as SQVTM and CDR2 as ANQGSEA.

Here the CDR3 reads CASSDSNAPTAGKDNEQYF. For the CDR3, the DNA is TGTGCCAGCAGTGACTCGAATGCCCCTACGGCAGGGAAGGATAACGAGCAGTACTTC. The rearrangement uses TRBV6-4 and TRBJ2-7; D possibly corresponds to TRBD1 (5 bases). CDR1 is MRHNA and CDR2 is SNTAGT in the germline V gene. Trimming pared 0 bases from V and 5 bases from J, leaving 26 bases between. The CDR3 has 19 amino acids.

The rearrangement links TRBV4-1 to TRBJ1-5; 9 positions agree with TRBD1. Germline V gives CDR1 MGHRA, CDR2 YSYEKL. V lost 3 bases and J lost 4; bases outside the gene matches: 7. CDR3 length equals 16 residues. The CDR3 protein is CASSQEGQGLNQPQHF. CDR3 nucleotides: TGCGCCAGCAGCCAGGAGGGACAGGGCTTGAATCAGCCCCAGCATTTT.

The chain employs TRBV4-1 and TRBJ2-7; D may be TRBD2 (5 bases). In germline, CDR1 is MGHRA, CDR2 YSYEKL. Trimming took 1 base from V and 3 from J, leaving 16 bases between them. CDR3 length: 16 amino acids. The CDR3 loop reads CASSQGGNSAHYEQYF. CDR3 coding DNA: TGCGCCAGCAGCCAAGGGGGAAATAGCGCCCACTACGAGCAGTACTTC.

This chain uses TRBV15 with TRBJ2-2; D remains ambiguous. Trimming took 5 bases from V and 6 from J, leaving 7 bases between them. CDR3 length equals 12 residues. Germline V CDR1 and CDR2: LNHNV, YYDKDF (reference sequence). Here the CDR3 DNA reads TGTGCCACCAGCCCTGCCTCCGGGGAGCTGTTTTTT. This codes for CATSPASGELFF.

V usage is TRBV5-1 and J usage is TRBJ2-3; 7 bases fit TRBD2. J was trimmed by 1 base and V by 4 bases; bases with no gene match: 6. This CDR3 is 15 amino acids long. CDR1 and CDR2 from the germline V gene are SGHRS and YFSETQ. CDR3 sequence (DNA): TGCGCCAGCAGCCTCATTGGGGGGGGCACAGATACGCAGTATTTT. It specifies CASSLIGGGTDTQYF.